The sequence of this T cell receptor (beta chain) was determined in a study of blood T cell repertoires in COVID-19. At the level of the study: Samples came from the United States, Italy and Spain, spanning acute and convalescent COVID-19. T cells, B-cell-depleted T cells, or PBMCs supplied cDNA or gDNA.

Source study methods: Cell counts per sample came from amplifying reference gene primers. Using immunoSEQ multiplex PCR, the repertoire was profiled, and TCRdb retains in-frame clones only, with some absent. V and J calls and clone size follow that table, whereas D and trimming were derived from the DNA. The sample includes some 170,000 clones, more than 75% of them seen just once. The CDR3 covers 16 residues. V lost 2 bases to trimming and J lost 2 bases, with 13 bases between them. Germline CDR1 is SGHAT and CDR2 is FQNNGV. This TCR derives from a woman between 65 and 79 years old with acute or convalescent COVID-19. The material sequenced was peripheral blood. V is TRBV11-2 and J is TRBJ2-1; possibly TRBD2 for D (6 bases). The CDR3 here is CASSLRRAGPYNEQFF. The CDR3 region has the DNA TGTGCCAGCAGCTTACGACGGGCGGGGCCCTACAATGAGCAGTTCTTC.